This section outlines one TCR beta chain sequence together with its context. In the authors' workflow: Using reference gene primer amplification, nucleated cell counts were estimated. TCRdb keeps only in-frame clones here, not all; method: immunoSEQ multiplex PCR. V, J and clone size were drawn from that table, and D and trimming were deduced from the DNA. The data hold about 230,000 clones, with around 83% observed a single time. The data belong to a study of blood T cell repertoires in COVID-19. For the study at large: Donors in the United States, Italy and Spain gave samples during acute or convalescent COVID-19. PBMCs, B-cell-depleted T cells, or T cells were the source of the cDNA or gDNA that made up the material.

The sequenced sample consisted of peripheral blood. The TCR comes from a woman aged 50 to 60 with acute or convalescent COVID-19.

This chain's CDR3 is CASSQTINYGYTF. CDR3 DNA: TGTGCCAGCAGCCAAACAATTAACTATGGCTACACCTTC. V and J are TRBV6-5 and TRBJ1-2; D is undetermined. The germline V and J ends were trimmed by 6 bases and 1 base, with 9 bases remaining between them. Per germline, CDR1 MNHEY and CDR2 SVGAGI. CDR3 length: 13 residues.